This TCR beta chain was profiled in a study of T cells in Graves' hyperthyroidism and ophthalmopathy. The CDR3 covers 15 residues. Losses at the gene ends were 0 bases for V and 6 bases for J; bases not matched to a gene: 4. Stable Graves' hyperthyroidism meant no ophthalmopathy progression within 18 months. On the basis of clinical symptoms, serum thyroxine and TRAb, thyroid ultrasound and orbital computed tomography, diagnoses were made. Notes on the study in general: Ophthalmopathy was identified by the model a median approximately 6.9 months ahead of onset. Also found in blood were most expanded thyroid clonotypes above 0.001.

This clonotype was seen a few times. Antigen unknown. TCR beta CDR3 sequences were amplified from RNA transcripts. A set of HTBI primers served as the primers for a first-round RT-PCR of the TCR CDR3. One entry per CDR3 protein results from TCRdb running MiXCR on the multiplex PCR reads. The table shows hundreds of thousands of distinct CDR3 sequences, with 14% occurring only once. The V gene is TRBV12-3 or TRBV12-4, the J gene TRBJ2-2; 7 nucleotides match TRBD1. The specimen was blood. The TCR sequence derives from a woman in her thirties with Graves' hyperthyroidism. The CDR3 DNA is TGTGCCAGCAGTTTAGCGCCCCAGGGGGCCGGGGAGCTGTTTTTT. Amino acid sequence: CASSLAPQGAGELFF.